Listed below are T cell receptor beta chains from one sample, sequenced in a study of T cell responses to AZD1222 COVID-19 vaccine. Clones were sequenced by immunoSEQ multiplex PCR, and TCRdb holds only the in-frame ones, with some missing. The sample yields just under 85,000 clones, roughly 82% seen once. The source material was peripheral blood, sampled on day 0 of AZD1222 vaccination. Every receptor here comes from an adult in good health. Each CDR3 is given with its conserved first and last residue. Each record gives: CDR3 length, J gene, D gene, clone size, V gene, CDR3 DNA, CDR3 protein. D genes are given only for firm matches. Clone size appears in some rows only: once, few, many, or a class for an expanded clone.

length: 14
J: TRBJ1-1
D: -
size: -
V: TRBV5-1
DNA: TGCGCCAGCAGCTTAACTTATCCGAACACTGAAGCTTTCTTT
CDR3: CASSLTYPNTEAFF

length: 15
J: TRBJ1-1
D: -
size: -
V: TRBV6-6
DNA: TGTGCCAGCAGTTACTCTAAATGGGTGAACACTGAAGCTTTCTTT
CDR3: CASSYSKWVNTEAFF

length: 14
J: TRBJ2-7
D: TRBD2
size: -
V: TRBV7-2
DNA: TGTGCCAGCAGCTTAAGGAAGCGGGAAGGCGAGCAGTACTTC
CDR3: CASSLRKREGEQYF

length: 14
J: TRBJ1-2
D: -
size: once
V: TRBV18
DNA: TGTGCCAGCTCACCAGAAACGGAAGACTATGGCTACACCTTC
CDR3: CASSPETEDYGYTF

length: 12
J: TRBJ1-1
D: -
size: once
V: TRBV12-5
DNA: TGTGCTAGTGGTTTGGTATCCAACGAAGCTTTCTTT
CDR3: CASGLVSNEAFF

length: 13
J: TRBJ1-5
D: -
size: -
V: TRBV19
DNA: TGTGCCAGTAGTATGGACGGGCATCAGCCCCAGCATTTT
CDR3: CASSMDGHQPQHF

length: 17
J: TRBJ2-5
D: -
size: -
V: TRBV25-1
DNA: TGTGCCAGCGCCGAAGGAGGAGGCGGGGGCCCCCTGGAGACCCAGTACTTC
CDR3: CASAEGGGGGPLETQYF

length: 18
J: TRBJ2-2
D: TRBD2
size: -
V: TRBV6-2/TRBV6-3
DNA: TGTGCCAGCAGTTACCCCCGACCGGGACTACCTCGGACCGGGGAGCTGTTTTTT
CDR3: CASSYPRPGLPRTGELFF

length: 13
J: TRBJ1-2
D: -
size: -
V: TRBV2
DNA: TGTGCCAGCACTAGACAGGTAGACTATGGCTACACCTTC
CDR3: CASTRQVDYGYTF

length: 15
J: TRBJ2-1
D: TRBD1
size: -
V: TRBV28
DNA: TGTGCCAGCAGTTTATCAGGGGGCTCCTACAATGAGCAGTTCTTC
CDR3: CASSLSGGSYNEQFF

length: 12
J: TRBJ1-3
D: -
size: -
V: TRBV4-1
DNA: TGCGCCAGCAGCCAAGTGGGAAACACCATATATTTT
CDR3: CASSQVGNTIYF

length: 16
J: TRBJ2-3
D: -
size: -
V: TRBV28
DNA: TGTGCCAGCAGTTTGTGGAGCGGAGCACCAAGGGGGACGCAGTATTTT
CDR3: CASSLWSGAPRGTQYF

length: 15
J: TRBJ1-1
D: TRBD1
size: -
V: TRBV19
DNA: TGTGCCAGTAGTGAACCGGGACAGGGGTCCCCTGAAGCTTTCTTT
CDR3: CASSEPGQGSPEAFF

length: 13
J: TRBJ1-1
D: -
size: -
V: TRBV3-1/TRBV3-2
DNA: TGTGCCAGCAGCGCGTCAGGGCTCACTGAAGCTTTCTTT
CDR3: CASSASGLTEAFF

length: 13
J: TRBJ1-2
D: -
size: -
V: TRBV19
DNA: TGTGCCGCAGGCCGACCCGGGGGAAATGGCTACACCTTC
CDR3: CAAGRPGGNGYTF

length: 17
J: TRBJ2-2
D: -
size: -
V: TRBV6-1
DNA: TGTGCCAGCAGTGAACTAGCGACGGGGCCGAACACCGGGGAGCTGTTTTTT
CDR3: CASSELATGPNTGELFF

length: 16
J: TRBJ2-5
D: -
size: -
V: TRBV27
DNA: TGTGCCAGCGCCACTTTAGGCACTTTGGCCCAAGAGACCCAGTACTTC
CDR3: CASATLGTLAQETQYF

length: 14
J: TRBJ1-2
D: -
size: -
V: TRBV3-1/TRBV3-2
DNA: TGTGCCAGCACCACGGGGGGGGCGGACTATGGCTACACCTTC
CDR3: CASTTGGADYGYTF

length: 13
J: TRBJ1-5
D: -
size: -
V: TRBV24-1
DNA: TGTGCCACCAGTGATTTCCAGGGCCAGCCCCAGCATTTT
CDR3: CATSDFQGQPQHF

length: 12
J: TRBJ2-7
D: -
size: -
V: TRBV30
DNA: TGTGCCTGGAGAGGAGGATCGTACGAGCAGTACTTC
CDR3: CAWRGGSYEQYF

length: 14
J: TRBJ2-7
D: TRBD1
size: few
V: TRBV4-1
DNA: TGCGCCAGCAGCCTCCAGGGACAGAACTACGAGCAGTACTTC
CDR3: CASSLQGQNYEQYF

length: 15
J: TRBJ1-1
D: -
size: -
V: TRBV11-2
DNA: TGTGCCAGCAGCTCCCGGCAGGGTTTGAACACTGAAGCTTTCTTT
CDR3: CASSSRQGLNTEAFF

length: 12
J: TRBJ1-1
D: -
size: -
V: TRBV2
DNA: TGTGCCAGCAGCTACAACAGGGCTGAAGCTTTCTTT
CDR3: CASSYNRAEAFF

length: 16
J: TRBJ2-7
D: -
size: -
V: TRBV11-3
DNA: TGTGCCAGCAGCTTAGTGGGGCTATCGGGACTCTACGAGCAGTACTTC
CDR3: CASSLVGLSGLYEQYF

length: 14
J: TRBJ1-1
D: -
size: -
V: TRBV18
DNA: TGTGCCAGCTCACCACGTGGCAGGGCCACTGAAGCTTTCTTT
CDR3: CASSPRGRATEAFF

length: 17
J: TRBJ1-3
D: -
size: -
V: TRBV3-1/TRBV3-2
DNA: TGTGCCAGCAGCCAAGTCGCAGGGTTGTTTACTGGAAACACCATATATTTT
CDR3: CASSQVAGLFTGNTIYF

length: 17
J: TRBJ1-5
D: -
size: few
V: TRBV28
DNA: TGTGCCAGCAGTGCCGACCGCTCGGGGTATAGCAATCAGCCCCAGCATTTT
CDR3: CASSADRSGYSNQPQHF

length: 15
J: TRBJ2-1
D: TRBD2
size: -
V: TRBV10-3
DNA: TGTGCCATCAGTGCGGCGCGGGGGGCATACAATGAGCAGTTCTTC
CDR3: CAISAARGAYNEQFF

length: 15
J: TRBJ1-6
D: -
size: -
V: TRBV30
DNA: TGTGCCTGGATAGGTAGGGGCCTCTGGAATTCACCCCTCCACTTT
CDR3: CAWIGRGLWNSPLHF

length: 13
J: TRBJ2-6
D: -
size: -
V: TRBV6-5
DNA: TGTGCCAGCGGCCGTACTGGGGCCAACGTCCTGACTTTC
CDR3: CASGRTGANVLTF

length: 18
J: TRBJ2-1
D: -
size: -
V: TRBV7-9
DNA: TGTGCCAGCAGCCTCGAAAGGGTGGGCTCCTTCCCTAAAAATGAGCAGTTCTTC
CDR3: CASSLERVGSFPKNEQFF

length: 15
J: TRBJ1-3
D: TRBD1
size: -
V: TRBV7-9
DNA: TGTGCCAGCAGCCCGACAGGGTTCTCTGGAAACACCATATATTTT
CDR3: CASSPTGFSGNTIYF

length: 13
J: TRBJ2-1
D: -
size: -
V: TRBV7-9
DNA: TGTGCCAGCAGCCTATCGGGGCGGGGTGAGCAGTTCTTC
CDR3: CASSLSGRGEQFF

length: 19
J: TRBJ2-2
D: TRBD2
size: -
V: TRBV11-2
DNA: TGTGCCAGCAGCCGACGGACTAGCGGGGGGCCAACGAACACCGGGGAGCTGTTTTTT
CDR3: CASSRRTSGGPTNTGELFF

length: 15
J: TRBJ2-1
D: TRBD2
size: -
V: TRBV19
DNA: TGTGCCAGTACCGATCTAGCGGGAGTTTTCAATGAGCAGTTCTTC
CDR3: CASTDLAGVFNEQFF